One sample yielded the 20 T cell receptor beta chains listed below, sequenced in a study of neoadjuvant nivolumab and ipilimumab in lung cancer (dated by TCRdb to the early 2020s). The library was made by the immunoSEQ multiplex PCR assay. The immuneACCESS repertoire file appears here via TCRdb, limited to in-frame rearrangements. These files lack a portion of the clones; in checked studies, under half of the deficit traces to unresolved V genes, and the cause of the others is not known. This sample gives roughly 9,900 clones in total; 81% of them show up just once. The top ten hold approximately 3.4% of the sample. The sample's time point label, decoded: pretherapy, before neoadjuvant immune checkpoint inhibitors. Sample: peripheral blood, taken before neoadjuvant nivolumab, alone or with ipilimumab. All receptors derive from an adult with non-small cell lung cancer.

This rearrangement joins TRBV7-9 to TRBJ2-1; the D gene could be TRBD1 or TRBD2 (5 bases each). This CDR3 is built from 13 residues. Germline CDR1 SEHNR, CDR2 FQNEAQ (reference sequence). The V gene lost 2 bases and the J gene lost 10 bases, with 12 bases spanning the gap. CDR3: CASSLYEGQEQFF. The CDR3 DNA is TGTGCCAGCAGCTTATACGAGGGGCAAGAGCAGTTCTTC.

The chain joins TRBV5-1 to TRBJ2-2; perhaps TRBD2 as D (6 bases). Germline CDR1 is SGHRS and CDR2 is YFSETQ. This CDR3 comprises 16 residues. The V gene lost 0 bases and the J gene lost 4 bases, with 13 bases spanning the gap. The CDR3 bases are TGCGCCAGCAGCTTGGACGGGACTTACCTCACCGGGGAGCTGTTTTTT. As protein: CASSLDGTYLTGELFF. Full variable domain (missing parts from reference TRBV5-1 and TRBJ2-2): KAGVTQTPRYLIKTRGQQVTLSCSPISGHRSVSWYQQTPGQGLQFLFEYFSETQRNKGNFPGRFSGRQFSNSRSEMNVSTLELGDSALYLCASSLDGTYLTGELFFGEGSRLTVL.

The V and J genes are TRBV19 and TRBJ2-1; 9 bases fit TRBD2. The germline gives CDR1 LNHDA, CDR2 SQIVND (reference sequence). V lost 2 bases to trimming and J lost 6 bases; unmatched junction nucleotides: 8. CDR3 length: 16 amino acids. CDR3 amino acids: CASSIRDSGSGNEQFF. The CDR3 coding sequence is TGTGCCAGTAGTATAAGAGATAGCGGGAGCGGCAATGAGCAGTTCTTC. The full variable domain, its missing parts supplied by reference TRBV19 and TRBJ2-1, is DGGITQSPKYLFRKEGQNVTLSCEQNLNHDAMYWYRQDPGQGLRLIYYSQIVNDFQKGDIAEGYSVSREKKESFPLTVTSAQKNPTAFYLCASSIRDSGSGNEQFFGPGTRLTVL.

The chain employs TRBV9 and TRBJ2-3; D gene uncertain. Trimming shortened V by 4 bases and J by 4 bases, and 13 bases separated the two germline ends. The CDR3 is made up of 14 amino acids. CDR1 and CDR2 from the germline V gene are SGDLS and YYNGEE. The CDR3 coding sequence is TGTGCCAGCAGCCGGTCATCTTGGGCAGATACGCAGTATTTT. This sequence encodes CASSRSSWADTQYF.

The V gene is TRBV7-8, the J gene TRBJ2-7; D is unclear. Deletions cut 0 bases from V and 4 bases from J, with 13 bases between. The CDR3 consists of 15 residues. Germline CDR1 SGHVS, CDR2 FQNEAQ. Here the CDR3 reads CASSLASEGLYEQYF. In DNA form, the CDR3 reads TGTGCCAGCAGCTTAGCCTCTGAAGGGCTATACGAGCAGTACTTC.

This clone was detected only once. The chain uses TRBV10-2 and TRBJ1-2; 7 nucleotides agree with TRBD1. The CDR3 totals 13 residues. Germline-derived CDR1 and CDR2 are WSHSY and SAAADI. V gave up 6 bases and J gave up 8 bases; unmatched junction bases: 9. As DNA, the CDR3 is TGCGCCAGCAGAGACAGGGCAGAAGGAGGCTACACCTTC. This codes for CASRDRAEGGYTF.

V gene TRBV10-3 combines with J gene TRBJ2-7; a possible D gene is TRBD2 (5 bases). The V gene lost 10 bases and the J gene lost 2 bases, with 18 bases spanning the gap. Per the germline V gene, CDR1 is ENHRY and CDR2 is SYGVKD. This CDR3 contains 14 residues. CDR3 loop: CATVEGSSAYEQYF. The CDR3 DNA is TGTGCCACCGTGGAAGGGAGTTCCGCCTACGAGCAGTACTTC.

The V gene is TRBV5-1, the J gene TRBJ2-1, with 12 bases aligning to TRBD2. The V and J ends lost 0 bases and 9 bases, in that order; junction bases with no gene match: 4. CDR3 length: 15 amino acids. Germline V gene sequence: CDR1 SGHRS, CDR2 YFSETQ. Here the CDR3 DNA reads TGCGCCAGCAGCTTGGAACTAGCGGGAGGTGGTGAGCAGTTCTTC. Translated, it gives CASSLELAGGGEQFF.

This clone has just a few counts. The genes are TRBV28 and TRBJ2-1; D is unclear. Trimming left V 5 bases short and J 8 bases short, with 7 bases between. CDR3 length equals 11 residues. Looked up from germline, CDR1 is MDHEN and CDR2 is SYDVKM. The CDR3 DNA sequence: TGTGCCAGCAGTCCTGAGTATGAGCAGTTCTTC. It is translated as CASSPEYEQFF.

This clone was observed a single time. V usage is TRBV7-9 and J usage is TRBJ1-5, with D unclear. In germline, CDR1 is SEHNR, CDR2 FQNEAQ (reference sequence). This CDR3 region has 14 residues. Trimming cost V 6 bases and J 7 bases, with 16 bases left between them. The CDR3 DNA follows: TGTGCCAGCAGTTCCGACCCCGGGTGGCAGCCCCAGCATTTT. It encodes CASSSDPGWQPQHF.

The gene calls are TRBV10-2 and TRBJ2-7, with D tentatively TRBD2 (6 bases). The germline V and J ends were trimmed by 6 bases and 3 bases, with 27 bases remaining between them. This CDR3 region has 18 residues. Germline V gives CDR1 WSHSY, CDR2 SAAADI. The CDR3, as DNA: TGCGCCAGCAGCCCTCCCGAGATCGTACTAGCACTATACTACGAGCAGTACTTC. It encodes CASSPPEIVLALYYEQYF.

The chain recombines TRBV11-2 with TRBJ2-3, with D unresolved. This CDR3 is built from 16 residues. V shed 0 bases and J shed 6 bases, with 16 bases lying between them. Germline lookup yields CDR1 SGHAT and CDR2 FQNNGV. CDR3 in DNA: TGTGCCAGCAGCTTAGACGCCAGTATGCCCCGGGATACGCAGTATTTT. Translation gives CASSLDASMPRDTQYF.

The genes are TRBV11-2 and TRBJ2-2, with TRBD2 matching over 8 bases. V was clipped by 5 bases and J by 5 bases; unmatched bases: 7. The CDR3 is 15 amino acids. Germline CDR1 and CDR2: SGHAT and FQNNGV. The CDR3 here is CASSPTSGDTGELFF. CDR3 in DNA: TGTGCCAGCAGCCCAACTAGCGGAGATACCGGGGAGCTGTTTTTT. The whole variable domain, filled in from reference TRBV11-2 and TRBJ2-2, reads EAGVAQSPRYKIIEKRQSVAFWCNPISGHATLYWYQQILGQGPKLLIQFQNNGVVDDSQLPKDRFSAERLKGVDSTLKIQPAKLEDSAVYLCASSPTSGDTGELFFGEGSRLTVL.

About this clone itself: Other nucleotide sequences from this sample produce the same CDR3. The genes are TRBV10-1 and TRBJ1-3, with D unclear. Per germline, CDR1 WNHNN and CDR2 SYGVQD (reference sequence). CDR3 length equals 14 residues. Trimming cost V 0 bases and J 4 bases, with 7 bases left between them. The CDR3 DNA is TGCGCCAGCAGTGAGTCGGGGTCGGGAAACACCATATATTTT. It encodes CASSESGSGNTIYF.

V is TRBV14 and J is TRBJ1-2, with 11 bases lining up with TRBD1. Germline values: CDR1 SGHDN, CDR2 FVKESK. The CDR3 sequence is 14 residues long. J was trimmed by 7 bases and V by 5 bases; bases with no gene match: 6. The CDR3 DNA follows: TGTGCCAGCAGCTCCGGGACAGGGGGTTTTGGCTACACCTTC. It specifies CASSSGTGGFGYTF. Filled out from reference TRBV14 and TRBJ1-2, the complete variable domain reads EAGVTQFPSHSVIEKGQTVTLRCDPISGHDNLYWYRRVMGKEIKFLLHFVKESKQDESGMPNNRFLAERTGGTYSTLKVQPAELEDSGVYFCASSSGTGGFGYTFGSGTRLTVV.

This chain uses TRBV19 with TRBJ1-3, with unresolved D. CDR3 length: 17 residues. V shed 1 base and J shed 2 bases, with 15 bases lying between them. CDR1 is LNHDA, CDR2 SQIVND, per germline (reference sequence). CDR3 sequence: CASSIVGRLEPGNTIYF. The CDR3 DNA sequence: TGTGCCAGTAGTATAGTTGGTCGACTGGAGCCTGGAAACACCATATATTTT.

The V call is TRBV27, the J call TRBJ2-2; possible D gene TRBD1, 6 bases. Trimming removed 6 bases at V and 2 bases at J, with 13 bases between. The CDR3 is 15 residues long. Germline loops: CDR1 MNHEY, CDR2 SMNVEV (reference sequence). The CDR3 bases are TGTGCCAGCAGAGGTGGGACAAGTAACACCGGGGAGCTGTTTTTT. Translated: CASRGGTSNTGELFF.

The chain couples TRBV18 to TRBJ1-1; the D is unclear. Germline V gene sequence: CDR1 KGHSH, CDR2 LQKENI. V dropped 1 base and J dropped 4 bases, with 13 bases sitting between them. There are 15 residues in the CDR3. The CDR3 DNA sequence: TGTGCCAGCTCACCACTTTGGGGTGATGGCACTGAAGCTTTCTTT. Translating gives CASSPLWGDGTEAFF.

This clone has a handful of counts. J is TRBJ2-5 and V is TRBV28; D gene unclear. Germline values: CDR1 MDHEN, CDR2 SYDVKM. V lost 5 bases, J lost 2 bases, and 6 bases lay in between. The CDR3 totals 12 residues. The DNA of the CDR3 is TGTGCCAGCAGTCCCCCGCAAGAGACCCAGTACTTC. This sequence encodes CASSPPQETQYF.

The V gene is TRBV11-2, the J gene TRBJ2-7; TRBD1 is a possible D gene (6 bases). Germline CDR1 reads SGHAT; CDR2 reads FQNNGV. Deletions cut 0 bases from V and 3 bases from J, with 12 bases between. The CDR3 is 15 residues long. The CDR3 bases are TGTGCCAGCAGCTTAGATATCGGACAGCTCTACGAGCAGTACTTC. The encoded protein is CASSLDIGQLYEQYF. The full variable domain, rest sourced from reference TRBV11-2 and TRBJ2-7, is EAGVAQSPRYKIIEKRQSVAFWCNPISGHATLYWYQQILGQGPKLLIQFQNNGVVDDSQLPKDRFSAERLKGVDSTLKIQPAKLEDSAVYLCASSLDIGQLYEQYFGPGTRLTVT.